This T cell receptor (beta chain) appears in the sequencing data of a study of cytomegalovirus exposure and HLA in healthy donors. The wider study: A subsequent analysis reported that the 110 or so validation repertoires were produced on the same platform that had also been used for the 666 first-cohort repertoires. Notes on the study in general: Within the 90 to 150 validation repertoires, first-cohort TCR clusters tended to co-occur, according to a later analysis. The dataset shows that most TCR sequences were rare, while some public TCRs occurred in many donors.

With 6 bases clipped from V and 5 bases from J, the junction kept 10 bases outside the gene matches. The germline V gene encodes CDR1 KGHSH and CDR2 LQKENI. The CDR3 runs 14 residues. The validation cohort, a group of some 120 subjects, included the donors and was separate from the roughly 670-subject first cohort. The assay was immunoSEQ multiplex PCR, and TCRdb's table has in-frame clones only and misses some. The sample lists 170,000 or so clones, roughly 85% seen once, with more than 15% in the top ten. To note about this clone: What it recognizes is unknown.

This chain joins TRBV18 and TRBJ2-7; TRBD1 matches 7 bases. Sequenced material: PBMCs. The source is a man younger than 35 in good health and CMV-seropositive. For the CDR3, the DNA is TGTGCCAGCTCTTGGGACAGCGGAAGGGACGAGCAGTACTTC. This codes for CASSWDSGRDEQYF.